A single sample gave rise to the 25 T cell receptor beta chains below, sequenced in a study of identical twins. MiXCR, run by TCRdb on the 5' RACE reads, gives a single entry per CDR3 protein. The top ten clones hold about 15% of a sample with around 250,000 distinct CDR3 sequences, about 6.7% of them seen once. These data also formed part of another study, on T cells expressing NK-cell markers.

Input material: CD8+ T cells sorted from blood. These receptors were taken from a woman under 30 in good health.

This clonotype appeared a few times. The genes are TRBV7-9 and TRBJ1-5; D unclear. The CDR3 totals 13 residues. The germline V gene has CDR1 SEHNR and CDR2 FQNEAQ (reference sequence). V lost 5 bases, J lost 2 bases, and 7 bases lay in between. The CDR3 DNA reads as TGTGCCAGCAGCCATGGTGGCAATCAGCCCCAGCATTTT. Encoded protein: CASSHGGNQPQHF.

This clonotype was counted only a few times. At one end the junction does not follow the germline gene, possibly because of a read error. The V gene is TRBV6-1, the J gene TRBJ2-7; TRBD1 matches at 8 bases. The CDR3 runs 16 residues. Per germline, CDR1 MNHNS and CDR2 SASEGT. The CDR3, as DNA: TGTGCCTGCAGGAGGGACAGGTCCCCCTTTGAGCACGAGCAGTACTTC. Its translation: CACRRDRSPFEHEQYF.

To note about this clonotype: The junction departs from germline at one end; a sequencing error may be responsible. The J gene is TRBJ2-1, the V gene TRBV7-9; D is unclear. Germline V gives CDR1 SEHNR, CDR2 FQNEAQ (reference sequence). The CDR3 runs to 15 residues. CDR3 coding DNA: TGTGCCAGCAGTTTAGAGTCCCAACCCTACAATGAGCAGTTCTTC. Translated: CASSLESQPYNEQFF.

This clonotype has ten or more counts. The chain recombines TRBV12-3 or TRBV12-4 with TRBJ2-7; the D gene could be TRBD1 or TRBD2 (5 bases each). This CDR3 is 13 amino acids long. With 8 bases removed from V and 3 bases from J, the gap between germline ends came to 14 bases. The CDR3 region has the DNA TGTGCCAGCGGACGGGACGCCCGCTACGAGCAGTACTTC. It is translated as CASGRDARYEQYF.

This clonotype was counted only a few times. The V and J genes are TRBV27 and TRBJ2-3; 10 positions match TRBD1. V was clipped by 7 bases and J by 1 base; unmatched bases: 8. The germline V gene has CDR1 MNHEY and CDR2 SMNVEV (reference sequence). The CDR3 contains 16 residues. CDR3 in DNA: TGTGCCAGCACCTCGGGACAGGGGTTGGGCACAGATACGCAGTATTTT. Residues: CASTSGQGLGTDTQYF.

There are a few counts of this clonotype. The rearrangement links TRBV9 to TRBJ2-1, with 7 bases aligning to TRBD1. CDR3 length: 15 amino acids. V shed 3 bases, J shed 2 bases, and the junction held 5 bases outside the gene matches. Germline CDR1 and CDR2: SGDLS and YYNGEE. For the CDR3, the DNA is TGTGCCAGCAGCGCCCAGGGACAGCCCTACAATGAGCAGTTCTTC. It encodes CASSAQGQPYNEQFF. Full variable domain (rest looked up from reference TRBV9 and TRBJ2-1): DSGVTQTPKHLITATGQRVTLRCSPRSGDLSVYWYQQSLDQGLQFLIQYYNGEERAKGNILERFSAQQFPDLHSELNLSSLELGDSALYFCASSAQGQPYNEQFFGPGTRLTVL.

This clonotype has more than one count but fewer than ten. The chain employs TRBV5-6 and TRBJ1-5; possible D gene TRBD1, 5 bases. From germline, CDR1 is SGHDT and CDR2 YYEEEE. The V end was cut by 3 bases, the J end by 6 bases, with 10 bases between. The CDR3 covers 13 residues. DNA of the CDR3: TGTGCCAGCAGCTGGGGGTACGGTCAGCCCCAGCATTTT. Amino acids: CASSWGYGQPQHF.

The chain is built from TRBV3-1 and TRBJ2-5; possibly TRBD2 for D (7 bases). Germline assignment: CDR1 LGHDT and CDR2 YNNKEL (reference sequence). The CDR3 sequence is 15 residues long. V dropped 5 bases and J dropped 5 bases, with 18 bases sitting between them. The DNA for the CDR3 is TGTGCCAGCAGCTTACTGCTAGGGGGGGGGGAGACCCAGTACTTC. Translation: CASSLLLGGGETQYF.

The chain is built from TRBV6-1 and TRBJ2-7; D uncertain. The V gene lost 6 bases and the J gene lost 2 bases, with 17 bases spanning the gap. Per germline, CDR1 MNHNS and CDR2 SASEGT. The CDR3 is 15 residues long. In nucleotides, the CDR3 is TGTGCCAGCAGCCCAAGCGCTGTCGGGCCCTACGAGCAGTACTTC. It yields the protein CASSPSAVGPYEQYF.

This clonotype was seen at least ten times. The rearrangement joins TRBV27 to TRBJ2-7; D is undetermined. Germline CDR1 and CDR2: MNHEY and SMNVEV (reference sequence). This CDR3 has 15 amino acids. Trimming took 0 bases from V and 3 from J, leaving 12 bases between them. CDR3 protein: CASSLSVERLYEQYF. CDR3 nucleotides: TGTGCCAGCAGTTTATCAGTCGAACGGCTCTACGAGCAGTACTTC.

DNA for the CDR3: TGTGCCAGCAGCGCCCGGGACGGGCCCTACGAGCAGTACTTC. This translates into CASSARDGPYEQYF. The V and J genes are TRBV9 and TRBJ2-7; possibly TRBD1 or TRBD2 for D (5 bases each). Germline lookup yields CDR1 SGDLS and CDR2 YYNGEE. Deletions cut 3 bases from V and 2 bases from J, with 12 bases between. This CDR3 is 14 amino acids long.

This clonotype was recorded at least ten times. DNA of the CDR3: TGTGCCAGCAGCTTAGTGGTTCAAGAGACCCAGTACTTC. Its translation is CASSLVVQETQYF. The rearrangement uses TRBV7-6 and TRBJ2-5; D is uncertain. V was shortened by 1 base and J by 2 bases, with 5 bases between the two germline ends. CDR3 length: 13 amino acids. Germline-derived CDR1 and CDR2 are SGHVS and FNYEAQ.

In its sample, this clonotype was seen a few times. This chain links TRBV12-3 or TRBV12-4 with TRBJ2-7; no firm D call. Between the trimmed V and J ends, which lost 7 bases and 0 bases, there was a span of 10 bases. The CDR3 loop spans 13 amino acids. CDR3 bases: TGTGCCAGCACCCCCCCTAGCTCCTACGAGCAGTACTTC. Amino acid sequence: CASTPPSSYEQYF.

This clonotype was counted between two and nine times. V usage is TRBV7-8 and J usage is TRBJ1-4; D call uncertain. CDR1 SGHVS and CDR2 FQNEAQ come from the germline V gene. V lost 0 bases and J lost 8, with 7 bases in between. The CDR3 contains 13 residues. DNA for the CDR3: TGTGCCAGCAGCTTAGCGGGAGGAGAAAAACTGTTTTTT. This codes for CASSLAGGEKLFF.

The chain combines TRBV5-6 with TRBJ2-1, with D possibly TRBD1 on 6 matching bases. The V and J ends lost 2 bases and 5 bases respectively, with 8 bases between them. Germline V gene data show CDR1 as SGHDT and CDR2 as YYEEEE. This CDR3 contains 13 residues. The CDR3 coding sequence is TGTGCCAGCAGCTTCGGGACACACAATGAGCAGTTCTTC. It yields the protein CASSFGTHNEQFF.

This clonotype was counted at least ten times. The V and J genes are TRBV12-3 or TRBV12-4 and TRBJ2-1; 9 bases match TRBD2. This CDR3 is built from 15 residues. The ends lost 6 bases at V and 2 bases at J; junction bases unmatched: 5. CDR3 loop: CASSPTSGPYNEQFF. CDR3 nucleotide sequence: TGTGCCAGCAGCCCTACTAGCGGGCCCTACAATGAGCAGTTCTTC.

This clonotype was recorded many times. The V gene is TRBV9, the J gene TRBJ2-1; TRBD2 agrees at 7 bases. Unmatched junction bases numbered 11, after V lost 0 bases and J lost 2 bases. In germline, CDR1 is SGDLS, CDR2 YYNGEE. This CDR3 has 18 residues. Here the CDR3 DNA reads TGTGCCAGCAGCGTAGGCGACGGCGGGGCGGGAGCCTACAATGAGCAGTTCTTC. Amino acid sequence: CASSVGDGGAGAYNEQFF.

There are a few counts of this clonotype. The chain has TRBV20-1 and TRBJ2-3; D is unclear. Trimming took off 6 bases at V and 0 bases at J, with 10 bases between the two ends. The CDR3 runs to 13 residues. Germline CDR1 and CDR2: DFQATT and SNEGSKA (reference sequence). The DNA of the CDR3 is TGCAGTGCAAAAACAGTTAGCACAGATACGCAGTATTTT. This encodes CSAKTVSTDTQYF.

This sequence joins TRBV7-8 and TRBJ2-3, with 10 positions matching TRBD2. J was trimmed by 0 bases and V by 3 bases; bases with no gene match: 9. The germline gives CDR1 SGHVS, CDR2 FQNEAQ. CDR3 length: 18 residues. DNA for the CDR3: TGTGCCAGCAGCTTTGACGTCCGAGCGGGAGGGAGCACAGATACGCAGTATTTT. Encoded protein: CASSFDVRAGGSTDTQYF. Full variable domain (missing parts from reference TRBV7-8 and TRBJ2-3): GAGVSQSPRYKVAKRGQDVALRCDPISGHVSLFWYQQALGQGPEFLTYFQNEAQLDKSGLPSDRFFAERPEGSVSTLKIQRTQQEDSAVYLCASSFDVRAGGSTDTQYFGPGTRLTVL.

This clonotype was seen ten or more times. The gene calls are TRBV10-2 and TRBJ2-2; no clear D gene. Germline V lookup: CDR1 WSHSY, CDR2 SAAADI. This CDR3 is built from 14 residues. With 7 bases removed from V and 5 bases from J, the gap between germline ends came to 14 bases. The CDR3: CASTLGGPTGELFF. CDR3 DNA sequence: TGCGCCAGCACCCTCGGTGGACCGACCGGGGAGCTGTTTTTT.

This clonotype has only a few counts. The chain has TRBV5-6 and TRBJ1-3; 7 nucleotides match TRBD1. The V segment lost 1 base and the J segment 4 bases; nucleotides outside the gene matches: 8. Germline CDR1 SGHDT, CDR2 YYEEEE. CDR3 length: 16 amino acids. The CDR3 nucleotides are TGTGCCAGCAGCTTGAGTCGGCAGGGGGAAGGAAACACCATATATTTT. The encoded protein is CASSLSRQGEGNTIYF.

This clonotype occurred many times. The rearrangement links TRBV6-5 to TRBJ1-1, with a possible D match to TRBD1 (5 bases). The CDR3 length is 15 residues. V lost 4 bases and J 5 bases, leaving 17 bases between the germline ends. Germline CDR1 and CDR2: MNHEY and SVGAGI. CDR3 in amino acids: CASSWVGTPGTEAFF. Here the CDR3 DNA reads TGTGCCAGCAGTTGGGTTGGGACCCCCGGGACTGAAGCTTTCTTT.

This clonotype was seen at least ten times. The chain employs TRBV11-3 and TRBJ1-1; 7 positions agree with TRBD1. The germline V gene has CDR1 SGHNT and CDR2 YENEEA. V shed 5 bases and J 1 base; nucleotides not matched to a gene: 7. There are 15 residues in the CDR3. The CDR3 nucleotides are TGTGCCAGCAGCCATTGGACAGGACAGAACACTGAAGCTTTCTTT. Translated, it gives CASSHWTGQNTEAFF. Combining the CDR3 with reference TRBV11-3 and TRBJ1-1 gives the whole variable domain EAGVVQSPRYKIIEKKQPVAFWCNPISGHNTLYWYLQNLGQGPELLIRYENEEAVDDSQLPKDRFSAERLKGVDSTLKIQPAELGDSAVYLCASSHWTGQNTEAFFGQGTRLTVV.

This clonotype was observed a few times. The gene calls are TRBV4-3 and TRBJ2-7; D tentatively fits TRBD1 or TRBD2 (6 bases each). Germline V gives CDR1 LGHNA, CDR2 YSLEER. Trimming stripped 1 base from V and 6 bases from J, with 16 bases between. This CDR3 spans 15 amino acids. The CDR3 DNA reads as TGCGCCAGCAGCCAAGCGGCGGAATGGGGGGCCGAGCAGTACTTC. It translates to CASSQAAEWGAEQYF.

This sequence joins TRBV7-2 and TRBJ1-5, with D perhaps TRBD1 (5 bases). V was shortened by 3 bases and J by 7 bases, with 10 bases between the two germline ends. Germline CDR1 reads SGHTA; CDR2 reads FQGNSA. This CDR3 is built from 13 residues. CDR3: CASSFGARQPQHF. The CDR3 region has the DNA TGTGCCAGCAGCTTTGGGGCCCGGCAGCCCCAGCATTTT.